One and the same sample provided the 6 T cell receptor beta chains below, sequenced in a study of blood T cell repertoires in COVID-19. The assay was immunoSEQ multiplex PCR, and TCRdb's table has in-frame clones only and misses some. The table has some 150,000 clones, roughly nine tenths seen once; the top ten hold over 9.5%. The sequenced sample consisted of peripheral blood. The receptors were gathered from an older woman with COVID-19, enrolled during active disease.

CDR3 amino acids: CASSRGGGNSPLHF. CDR3 coding DNA: TGTGCCAGCAGTCGGGGGGGTGGAAATTCACCCCTCCACTTT. V usage is TRBV2 and J usage is TRBJ1-6; D is perhaps TRBD1 (5 bases). Between the trimmed V and J ends, which lost 5 bases and 7 bases, there was a span of 12 bases. Per germline, CDR1 SNHLY and CDR2 FYNNEI. This CDR3 has 14 amino acids.

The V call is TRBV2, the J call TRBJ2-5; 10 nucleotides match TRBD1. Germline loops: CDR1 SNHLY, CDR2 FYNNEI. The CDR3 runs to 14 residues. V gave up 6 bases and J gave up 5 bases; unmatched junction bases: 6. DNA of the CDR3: TGTGCCAGCAGCCGGACAGGGGGACGGGAGACCCAGTACTTC. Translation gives CASSRTGGRETQYF.

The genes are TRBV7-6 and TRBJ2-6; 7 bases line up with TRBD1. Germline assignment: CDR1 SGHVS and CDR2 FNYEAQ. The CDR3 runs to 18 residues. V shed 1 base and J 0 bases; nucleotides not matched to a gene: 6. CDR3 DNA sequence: TGTGCCAGCAGCTTAGGCCTACAGGGGAGCTCTGGGGCCAACGTCCTGACTTTC. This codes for CASSLGLQGSSGANVLTF.

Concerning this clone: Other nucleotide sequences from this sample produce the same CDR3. This chain's CDR3 is CASSPGGQGQETQYF. CDR3 DNA: TGTGCCAGCTCACCAGGGGGACAGGGACAAGAGACCCAGTACTTC. V gene TRBV18 combines with J gene TRBJ2-5; 9 bases match TRBD1. Per the germline V gene, CDR1 is KGHSH and CDR2 is LQKENI. V lost 2 bases, J lost 2 bases, and 3 bases stayed unmatched. CDR3 length equals 15 residues.

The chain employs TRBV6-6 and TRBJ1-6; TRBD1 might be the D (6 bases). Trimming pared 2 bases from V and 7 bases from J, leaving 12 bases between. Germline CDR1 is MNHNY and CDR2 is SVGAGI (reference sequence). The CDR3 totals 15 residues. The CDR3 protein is CASSYAGDQNSPLHF. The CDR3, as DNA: TGTGCCAGCAGTTACGCAGGGGACCAAAATTCACCCCTCCACTTT.

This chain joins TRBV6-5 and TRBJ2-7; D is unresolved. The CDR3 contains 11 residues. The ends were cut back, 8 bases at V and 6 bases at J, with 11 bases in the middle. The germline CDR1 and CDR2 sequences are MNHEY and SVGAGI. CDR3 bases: TGTGCCAGCGGGCCCTTCCCCGAGCAGTACTTC. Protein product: CASGPFPEQYF.